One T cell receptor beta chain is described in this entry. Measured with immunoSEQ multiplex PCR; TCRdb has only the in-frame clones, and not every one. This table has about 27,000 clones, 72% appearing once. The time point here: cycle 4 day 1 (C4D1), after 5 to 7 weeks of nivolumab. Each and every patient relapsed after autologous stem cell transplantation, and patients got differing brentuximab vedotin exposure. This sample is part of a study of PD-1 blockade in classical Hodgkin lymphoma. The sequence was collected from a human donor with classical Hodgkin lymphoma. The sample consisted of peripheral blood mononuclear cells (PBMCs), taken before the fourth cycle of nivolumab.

The CDR3 sequence is CAWSAQWVKAFF. CDR3 in DNA: TGTGCCTGGAGTGCACAGTGGGTAAAAGCTTTCTTT. The V gene is TRBV30, the J gene TRBJ1-1; D remains ambiguous. Per germline, CDR1 GTSNPN and CDR2 SVGIG (reference sequence). V lost 1 base to trimming and J lost 9 bases, with 12 bases between them. The CDR3 is made up of 12 amino acids.